The 23 T cell receptor beta chains reported below all come from one sample, sequenced in a study of blood T cell repertoires in COVID-19. Clones were sequenced by immunoSEQ multiplex PCR, and TCRdb holds only the in-frame ones, with some missing. The sample lists 100,000 to 110,000 clones, 91% seen once, with roughly 1.9% in the top ten. The material sequenced was peripheral blood. The receptors were gathered from a man in his fifties with active COVID-19.

The rearrangement uses TRBV10-3 and TRBJ2-2, with 11 bases aligning to TRBD2. V lost 1 base, J lost 5 bases, and 3 bases stayed unmatched. This CDR3 contains 16 residues. The V gene's germline CDR1 is ENHRY and CDR2 SYGVKD. The CDR3 coding sequence is TGTGCCATCAGTGAGTTGCTAGCGGGAGGTACCGGGGAGCTGTTTTTT. Its translation is CAISELLAGGTGELFF.

The genes are TRBV24-1 and TRBJ2-1, with 8 bases fitting TRBD2. V was clipped by 1 base and J by 6 bases; unmatched bases: 4. Germline V gives CDR1 KGHDR, CDR2 SFDVKD. The CDR3 loop spans 15 amino acids. In DNA form, the CDR3 reads TGTGCCACCAGTGATTTAGCGGGAGTTGTCAATGAGCAGTTCTTC. Translation gives CATSDLAGVVNEQFF.

This rearrangement joins TRBV7-2 to TRBJ1-1; 7 bases agree with TRBD1. CDR3 length: 17 residues. Trimming at V came to 5 bases and at J to 2 bases, leaving 14 bases not matched to a gene. Germline V gene lookup returns CDR1 SGHTA and CDR2 FQGNSA. Here the CDR3 DNA reads TGTGCCAGCAGCCTTCGACAGGGTAGAGGAATAAACACTGAAGCTTTCTTT. This sequence encodes CASSLRQGRGINTEAFF. The variable domain in full, completed from reference TRBV7-2 and TRBJ1-1, reads GAGVSQSPSNKVTEKGKDVELRCDPISGHTALYWYRQSLGQGLEFLIYFQGNSAPDKSGLPSDRFSAERTGGSVSTLTIQRTQQEDSAVYLCASSLRQGRGINTEAFFGQGTRLTVV.

J is TRBJ2-5 and V is TRBV4-1; 8 bases map to TRBD2. The CDR3 totals 17 residues. J was trimmed by 0 bases and V by 0 bases; bases with no gene match: 6. Germline CDR1 reads MGHRA; CDR2 reads YSYEKL. DNA for the CDR3: TGCGCCAGCAGCCAAGATCTTGGCGGGGGGAACCAAGAGACCCAGTACTTC. It codes for CASSQDLGGGNQETQYF.

The CDR3 nucleotides are TGCAGCGGTGGCCGGGACAGCACTGAAGCTTTCTTT. It yields the protein CSGGRDSTEAFF. The chain employs TRBV29-1 and TRBJ1-1; 7 nucleotides match TRBD1. The J segment lost 4 bases and the V segment lost 7 bases, leaving 6 bases of the junction unmatched. Germline V CDR1 and CDR2: SQVTM, ANQGSEA. The CDR3 contains 12 residues.

CDR3 sequence (DNA): TGTGCCAGCAGCCGAACGACAGGGCGCAATCAGCCCCAGCATTTT. It is translated as CASSRTTGRNQPQHF. J is TRBJ1-5 and V is TRBV3-1 (or the pseudogene TRBV3-2); 7 nucleotides match TRBD1. In germline, CDR1 is LGHDT, CDR2 YNNKEL (reference sequence). The V gene end was trimmed by 4 bases and the J gene end by 2 bases; junction bases not matched to a gene: 5. The length of the CDR3 is 15 residues.

The V call is TRBV5-4, the J call TRBJ2-2, with TRBD1 matching over 7 bases. This CDR3 is built from 14 residues. CDR1 is SGHNT, CDR2 YYREEE, per germline (reference sequence). Germline trimming cut 9 bases from V and 1 base from J; bases unmatched to any gene: 6. CDR3 DNA sequence: TGTGCCACGAGGGGGCGGAGGAACACCGGGGAGCTGTTTTTT. Protein: CATRGRRNTGELFF.

The V and J genes are TRBV3-1 (or the pseudogene TRBV3-2) and TRBJ2-2; TRBD2 agrees at 10 bases. Germline V gives CDR1 LGHDT, CDR2 YNNKEL (reference sequence). This CDR3 has 17 amino acids. V shed 3 bases, J shed 0 bases, and the junction held 4 bases outside the gene matches. The CDR3 bases are TGTGCCAGCAGCCATCAAGGACTAGCGGCGAACACCGGGGAGCTGTTTTTT. This sequence encodes CASSHQGLAANTGELFF.

The V and J genes are TRBV4-2 and TRBJ2-7; TRBD2 aligns across 7 bases. V lost 1 base to trimming and J lost 2 bases; unmatched junction nucleotides: 2. CDR3 size: 14 residues. The germline gives CDR1 LGHNA, CDR2 YNFKEQ. The CDR3 DNA reads as TGTGCCAGCAGCCAAGCTAGCGGCCCCTACGAGCAGTACTTC. Amino acids: CASSQASGPYEQYF.

The V call is TRBV6-5, the J call TRBJ1-3; TRBD1 agrees at 8 bases. Unmatched junction bases numbered 5, after V lost 5 bases and J lost 2 bases. The CDR3 covers 15 residues. CDR1 and CDR2 (germline): MNHEY, SVGAGI. CDR3 sequence reads: CASSPDRGAGNTIYF. The CDR3, as DNA: TGTGCCAGCAGTCCCGACAGGGGCGCTGGAAACACCATATATTTT.

The J gene is TRBJ1-3, the V gene TRBV3-1 (or the pseudogene TRBV3-2); D remains ambiguous. The CDR3 extends over 17 amino acids. V lost 4 bases to trimming and J lost 0 bases, with 16 bases between them. In germline, CDR1 is LGHDT, CDR2 YNNKEL (reference sequence). In DNA form, the CDR3 reads TGTGCCAGCAGCCTCCTTCGAGGGTCTAGCTCTGGAAACACCATATATTTT. Translating it yields CASSLLRGSSSGNTIYF.

This clone was recorded only once. This chain connects TRBV24-1 to TRBJ2-1, with TRBD2 matching 13 bases. Losses at the gene ends were 4 bases for V and 4 bases for J; bases not matched to a gene: 6. This CDR3 comprises 17 residues. Germline-derived CDR1 and CDR2 are KGHDR and SFDVKD. The CDR3 loop is CATSEGLAGDFYNEQFF. CDR3 in DNA: TGTGCCACCAGTGAAGGACTAGCGGGGGACTTTTACAATGAGCAGTTCTTC.

This clone was counted a single time. The CDR3 DNA reads as TGTGCCAGTAGTAAGAATCAGGGGGCGCTCAATGGCTACACCTTC. Translating gives CASSKNQGALNGYTF. The gene calls are TRBV19 and TRBJ1-2; TRBD1 agrees at 8 bases. J gave up 6 bases and V 4 bases, and 10 bases lay outside the gene matches. In germline, CDR1 is LNHDA, CDR2 SQIVND (reference sequence). This CDR3 comprises 15 residues.

This CDR3 reads CASSGGQASGYTF. CDR3 nucleotide sequence: TGTGCCAGCAGCGGTGGTCAGGCGTCTGGCTACACCTTC. The V call is TRBV7-3, the J call TRBJ1-2; D is ambiguous. The CDR3 sequence is 13 residues long. The ends were cut back, 5 bases at V and 7 bases at J, with 14 bases in the middle. Germline CDR1 is SGHTA and CDR2 is FQGTGA.

The rearrangement uses TRBV10-2 and TRBJ2-5; TRBD2 matches at 12 bases. This CDR3 spans 18 amino acids. With 5 bases clipped from V and 2 bases from J, the junction kept 12 bases outside the gene matches. Germline loops: CDR1 WSHSY, CDR2 SAAADI. CDR3 nucleotide sequence: TGCGCCAGCAGTCCACGACTAGCGGGGGCCCAATCACAAGAGACCCAGTACTTC. Its translation: CASSPRLAGAQSQETQYF.

This clone was observed a few times. The rearrangement joins TRBV24-1 to TRBJ1-6; D gene unclear. With 2 bases removed from V and 0 bases from J, the gap between germline ends came to 13 bases. The germline CDR1 and CDR2 sequences are KGHDR and SFDVKD. This CDR3 spans 18 amino acids. CDR3 DNA: TGTGCCACCAGTGATTCCATCTTTGGGAGCTCCTATAATTCACCCCTCCACTTT. It codes for CATSDSIFGSSYNSPLHF.

V is TRBV28 and J is TRBJ1-5; 9 positions agree with TRBD1. V was pared by 5 bases and J by 7 bases, with 6 bases of the junction left unmatched. Germline CDR1 MDHEN, CDR2 SYDVKM. CDR3 length equals 14 residues. The CDR3 DNA sequence: TGTGCCAGCAGTAGGACAGGGGCCGGGCAGCCCCAGCATTTT. Its protein product is CASSRTGAGQPQHF.

V usage is TRBV7-8 and J usage is TRBJ2-7; D is perhaps TRBD1 (5 bases). V dropped 1 base and J dropped 3 bases, with 7 bases sitting between them. CDR1 and CDR2 from the germline V gene are SGHVS and FQNEAQ. The CDR3 runs 13 residues. The CDR3 protein is CASSLGTGYEQYV. The CDR3, as DNA: TGTGCCAGCAGCTTAGGTACAGGCTACGAGCAGTACGTC.

The CDR3 DNA reads as TGTGCCAGCAGCCATGGTTTTACTCGGGATACGCAGTATTTT. It translates to CASSHGFTRDTQYF. The rearrangement joins TRBV3-1 (or the pseudogene TRBV3-2) to TRBJ2-3; no definite D call. The V end lost 3 bases, the J end lost 6 bases, and 13 bases lay between the germline ends. Per the germline V gene, CDR1 is LGHDT and CDR2 is YNNKEL (reference sequence). CDR3 length: 14 residues.

CDR3 sequence: CASTEGGYGYTF. In DNA, the CDR3 is TGTGCCAGTACCGAAGGAGGCTATGGCTACACCTTC. V and J are TRBV19 and TRBJ1-2; D is ambiguous. Germline V gene sequence: CDR1 LNHDA, CDR2 SQIVND (reference sequence). The CDR3 contains 12 residues. Trimming took 7 bases from V and 4 from J, leaving 10 bases between them.

The rearrangement uses TRBV30 and TRBJ1-2; TRBD1 agrees at 9 bases. Germline CDR1 is GTSNPN and CDR2 is SVGIG (reference sequence). The CDR3 length is 14 residues. Trimming removed 3 bases from V and 5 bases from J; junction bases left unmatched: 7. The CDR3, as DNA: TGTGCCTGGAGCGACCGGGACAGGGTGTATGGCTACACCTTC. The encoded protein is CAWSDRDRVYGYTF.

This chain uses TRBV5-1 with TRBJ1-4; 7 bases align to TRBD1. V was clipped by 3 bases and J by 7 bases; unmatched bases: 6. Germline CDR1 is SGHRS and CDR2 is YFSETQ. This CDR3 region has 14 residues. CDR3 sequence: CASSSTGVSEKLFF. DNA of the CDR3: TGCGCCAGCAGCTCTACAGGGGTTAGTGAAAAACTGTTTTTT.

This rearrangement joins TRBV4-2 to TRBJ1-6; D is unresolved. V was trimmed by 1 base and J by 7 bases, leaving 14 bases between them. The CDR3 runs to 16 residues. Germline CDR1 and CDR2: LGHNA and YNFKEQ. CDR3 in amino acids: CASSQAAAAKNSPLHF. The CDR3 DNA is TGTGCCAGCAGCCAAGCTGCGGCAGCTAAAAATTCACCCCTCCACTTT.